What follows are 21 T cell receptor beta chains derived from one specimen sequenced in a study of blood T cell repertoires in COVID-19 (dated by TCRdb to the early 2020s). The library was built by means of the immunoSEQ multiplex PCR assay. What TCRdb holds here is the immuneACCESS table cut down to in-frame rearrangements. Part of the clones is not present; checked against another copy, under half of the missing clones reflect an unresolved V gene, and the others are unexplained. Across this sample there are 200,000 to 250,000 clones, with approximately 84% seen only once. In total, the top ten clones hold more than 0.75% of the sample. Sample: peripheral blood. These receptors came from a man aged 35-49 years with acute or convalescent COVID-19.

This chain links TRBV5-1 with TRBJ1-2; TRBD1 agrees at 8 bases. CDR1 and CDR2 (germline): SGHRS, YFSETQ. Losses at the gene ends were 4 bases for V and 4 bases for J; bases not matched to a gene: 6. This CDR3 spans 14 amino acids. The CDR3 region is CASSAGQGGYGYTF. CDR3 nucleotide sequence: TGCGCCAGCAGCGCCGGACAGGGAGGCTATGGCTACACCTTC.

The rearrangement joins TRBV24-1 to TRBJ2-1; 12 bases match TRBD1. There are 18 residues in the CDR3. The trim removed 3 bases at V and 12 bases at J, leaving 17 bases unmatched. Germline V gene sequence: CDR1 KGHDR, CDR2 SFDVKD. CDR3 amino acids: CATSDPLGTGGAQGGQFF. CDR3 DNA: TGTGCCACCAGTGATCCCCTGGGGACAGGGGGCGCCCAGGGGGGGCAGTTCTTC.

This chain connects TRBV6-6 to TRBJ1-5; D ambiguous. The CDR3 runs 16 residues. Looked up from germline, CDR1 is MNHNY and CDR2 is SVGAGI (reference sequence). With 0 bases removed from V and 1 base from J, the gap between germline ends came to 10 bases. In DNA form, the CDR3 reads TGTGCCAGCAGTTACTCGGTGGGCGCGAGCAATCAGCCCCAGCATTTT. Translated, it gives CASSYSVGASNQPQHF.

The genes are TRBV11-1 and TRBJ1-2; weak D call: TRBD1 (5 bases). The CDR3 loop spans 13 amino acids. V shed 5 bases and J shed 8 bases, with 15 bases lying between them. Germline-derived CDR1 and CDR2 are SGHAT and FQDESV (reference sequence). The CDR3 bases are TGTGCCAGCAGCCCCAAGGGGTCCCTCGGCTACACCTTC. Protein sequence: CASSPKGSLGYTF.

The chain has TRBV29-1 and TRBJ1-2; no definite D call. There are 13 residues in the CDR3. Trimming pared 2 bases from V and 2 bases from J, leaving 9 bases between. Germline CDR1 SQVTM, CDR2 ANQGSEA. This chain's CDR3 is CSVELPENYGYTF. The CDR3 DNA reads TGCAGCGTTGAATTGCCAGAAAACTATGGCTACACCTTC. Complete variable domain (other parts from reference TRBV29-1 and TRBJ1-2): SAVISQKPSRDICQRGTSLTIQCQVDSQVTMMFWYRQQPGQSLTLIATANQGSEATYESGFVIDKFPISRPNLTFSTLTVSNMSPEDSSIYLCSVELPENYGYTFGSGTRLTVV.

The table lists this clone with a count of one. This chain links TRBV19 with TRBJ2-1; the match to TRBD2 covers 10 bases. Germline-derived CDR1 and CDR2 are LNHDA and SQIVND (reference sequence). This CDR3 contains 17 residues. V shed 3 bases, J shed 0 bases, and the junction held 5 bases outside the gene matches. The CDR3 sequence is CASSMASGGRSYNEQFF. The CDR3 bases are TGTGCCAGTAGTATGGCTAGCGGGGGTCGCTCCTACAATGAGCAGTTCTTC.

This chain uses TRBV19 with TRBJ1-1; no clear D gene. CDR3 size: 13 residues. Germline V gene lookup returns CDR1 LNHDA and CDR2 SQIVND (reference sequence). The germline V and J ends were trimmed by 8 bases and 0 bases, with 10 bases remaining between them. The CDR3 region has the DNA TGTGCCAGTTCTAGCGTGTTGAACACTGAAGCTTTCTTT. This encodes CASSSVLNTEAFF. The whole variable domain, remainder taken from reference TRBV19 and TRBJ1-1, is DGGITQSPKYLFRKEGQNVTLSCEQNLNHDAMYWYRQDPGQGLRLIYYSQIVNDFQKGDIAEGYSVSREKKESFPLTVTSAQKNPTAFYLCASSSVLNTEAFFGQGTRLTVV.

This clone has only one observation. The CDR3 nucleotides read TGTGCCAGCAGCTTAGTACCTAGCGGGGAGGTGACCCAGTACTTC. Its protein is CASSLVPSGEVTQYF. The chain employs TRBV7-3 and TRBJ2-5; 9 bases align to TRBD2. The germline gives CDR1 SGHTA, CDR2 FQGTGA. The junction had 8 bases not matched to a gene; V was cut back by 2 bases and J by 7 bases. CDR3 length: 15 residues.

CDR3 amino acids: CASSLGGGRTNTEAFF. The CDR3 DNA sequence: TGTGCCAGCAGCTTAGGAGGAGGAAGGACCAACACTGAAGCTTTCTTT. The chain links TRBV11-2 to TRBJ1-1; D gene unclear. The V gene's germline CDR1 is SGHAT and CDR2 FQNNGV. CDR3 size: 16 residues. V lost 1 base and J 2 bases, leaving 14 bases between the germline ends.

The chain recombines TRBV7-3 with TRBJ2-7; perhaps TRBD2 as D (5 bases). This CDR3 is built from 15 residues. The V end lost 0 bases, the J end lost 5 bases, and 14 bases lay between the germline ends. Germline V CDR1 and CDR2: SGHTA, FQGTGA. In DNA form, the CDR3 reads TGTGCCAGCAGCTTAACCCCCCGGGGTGGGAACGAGCAGTACTTC. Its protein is CASSLTPRGGNEQYF.

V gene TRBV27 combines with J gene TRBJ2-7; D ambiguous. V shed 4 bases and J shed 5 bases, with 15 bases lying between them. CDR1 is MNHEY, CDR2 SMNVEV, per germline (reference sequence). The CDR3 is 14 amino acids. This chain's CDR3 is CASSSPPVSHEQYF. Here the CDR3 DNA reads TGTGCCAGCAGTTCTCCTCCGGTGTCCCACGAGCAGTACTTC.

The chain's CDR3 is CASSLGVNSPLHF. The DNA for the CDR3 is TGTGCCAGCAGCTTAGGCGTGAATTCACCCCTCCACTTT. V usage is TRBV7-7 and J usage is TRBJ1-6, with no clear D. Germline assignment: CDR1 SSHAT and CDR2 FNYEAQ (reference sequence). V shed 1 base and J shed 7 bases, with 5 bases lying between them. This CDR3 comprises 13 residues.

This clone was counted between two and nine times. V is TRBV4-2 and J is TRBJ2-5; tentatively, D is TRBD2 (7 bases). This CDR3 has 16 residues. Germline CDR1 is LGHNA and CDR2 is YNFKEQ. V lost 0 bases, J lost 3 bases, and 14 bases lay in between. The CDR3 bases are TGTGCCAGCAGCCAAGAGGGCGGGGGCCATAAAGAGACCCAGTACTTC. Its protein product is CASSQEGGGHKETQYF.

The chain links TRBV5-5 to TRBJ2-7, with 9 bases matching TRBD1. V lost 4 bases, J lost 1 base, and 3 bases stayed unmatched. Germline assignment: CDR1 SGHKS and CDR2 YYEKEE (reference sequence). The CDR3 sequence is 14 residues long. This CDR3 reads CASSDGTGSYEQYF. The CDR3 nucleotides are TGTGCCAGCAGCGACGGGACAGGGTCCTACGAGCAGTACTTC.

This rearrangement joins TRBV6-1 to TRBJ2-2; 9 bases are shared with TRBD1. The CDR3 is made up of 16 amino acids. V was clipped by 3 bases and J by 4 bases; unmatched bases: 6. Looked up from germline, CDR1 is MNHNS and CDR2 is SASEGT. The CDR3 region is CASSERTGQGTGELFF. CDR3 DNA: TGTGCCAGCAGTGAGCGAACGGGACAGGGCACCGGGGAGCTGTTTTTT.

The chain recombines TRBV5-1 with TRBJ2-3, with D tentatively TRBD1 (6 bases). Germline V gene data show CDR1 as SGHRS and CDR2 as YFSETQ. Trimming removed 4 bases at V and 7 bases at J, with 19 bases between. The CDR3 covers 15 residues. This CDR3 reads CASSLGTKSGYTQYF. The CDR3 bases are TGCGCCAGCAGCCTCGGGACAAAGAGTGGTTATACGCAGTATTTT.

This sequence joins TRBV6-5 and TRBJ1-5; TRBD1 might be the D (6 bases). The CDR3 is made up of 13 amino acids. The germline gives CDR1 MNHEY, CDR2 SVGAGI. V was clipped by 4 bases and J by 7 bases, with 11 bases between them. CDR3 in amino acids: CASSFTQGQPQHF. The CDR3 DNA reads TGTGCCAGCAGTTTTACCCAGGGGCAGCCCCAGCATTTT.

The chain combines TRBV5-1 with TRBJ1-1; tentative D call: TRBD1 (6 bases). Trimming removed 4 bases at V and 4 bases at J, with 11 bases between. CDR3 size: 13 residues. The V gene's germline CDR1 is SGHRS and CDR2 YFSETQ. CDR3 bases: TGCGCCAGCAGCATAGGACAGCTCACTGAAGCTTTCTTT. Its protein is CASSIGQLTEAFF.

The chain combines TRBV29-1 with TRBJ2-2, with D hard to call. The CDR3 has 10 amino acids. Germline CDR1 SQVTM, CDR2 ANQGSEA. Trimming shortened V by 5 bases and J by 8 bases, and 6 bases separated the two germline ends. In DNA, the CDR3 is TGCAGCGTTTCTTCGGGGGAGCTGTTTTTT. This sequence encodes CSVSSGELFF.

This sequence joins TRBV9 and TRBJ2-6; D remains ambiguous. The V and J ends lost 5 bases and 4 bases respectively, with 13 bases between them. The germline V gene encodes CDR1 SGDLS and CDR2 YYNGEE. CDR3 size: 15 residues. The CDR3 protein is CASRSHRSGANVLTF. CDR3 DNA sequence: TGTGCCAGCAGATCCCACAGATCCGGGGCCAACGTCCTGACTTTC. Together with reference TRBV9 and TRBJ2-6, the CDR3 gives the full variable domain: DSGVTQTPKHLITATGQRVTLRCSPRSGDLSVYWYQQSLDQGLQFLIQYYNGEERAKGNILERFSAQQFPDLHSELNLSSLELGDSALYFCASRSHRSGANVLTFGAGSRLTVL.

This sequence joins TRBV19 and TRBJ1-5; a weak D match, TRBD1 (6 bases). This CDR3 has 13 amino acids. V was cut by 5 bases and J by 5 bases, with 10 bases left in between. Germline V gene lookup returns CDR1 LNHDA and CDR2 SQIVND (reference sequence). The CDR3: CASSSYRDQPQHF. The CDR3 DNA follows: TGTGCCAGTAGTTCCTACAGGGATCAGCCCCAGCATTTT.